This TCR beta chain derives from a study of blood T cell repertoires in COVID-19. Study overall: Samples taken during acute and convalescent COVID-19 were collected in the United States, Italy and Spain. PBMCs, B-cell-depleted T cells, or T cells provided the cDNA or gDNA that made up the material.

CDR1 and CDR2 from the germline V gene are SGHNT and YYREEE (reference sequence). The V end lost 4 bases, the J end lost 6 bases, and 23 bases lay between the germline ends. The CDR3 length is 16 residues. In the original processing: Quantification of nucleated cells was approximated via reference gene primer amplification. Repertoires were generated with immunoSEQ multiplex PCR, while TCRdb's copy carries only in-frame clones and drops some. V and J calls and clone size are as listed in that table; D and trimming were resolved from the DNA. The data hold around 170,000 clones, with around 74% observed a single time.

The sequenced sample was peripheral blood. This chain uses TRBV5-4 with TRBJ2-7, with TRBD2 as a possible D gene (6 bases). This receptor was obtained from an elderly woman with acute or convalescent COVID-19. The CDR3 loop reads CASSRGRGLDFTEQYF. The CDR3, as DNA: TGTGCCAGCAGCCGGGGGAGAGGACTTGACTTTACCGAGCAGTACTTC.